One and the same sample provided the 4 T cell receptor beta chains below, sequenced in a study of regulatory T cells in long-lasting Graves disease. Time point reported: newly diagnosed GD, antithyroid drugs for less than 3 months. Preparation of the TCR library used RNA extracted from PBMCs. Both iRepertoire HTBI primers and Arm-PCR of CDR3 regions were used to build the TCR beta libraries. Via MiXCR, TCRdb re-called the multiplex PCR reads, giving one row per CDR3 protein. The data hold about 370,000 distinct CDR3 sequences, with about a sixth observed a single time. The sequenced sample was peripheral blood mononuclear cells (PBMCs), obtained at new diagnosis, from a patient treated with antithyroid drugs. Receptors originate from a female donor with Graves disease.

At least ten counts were recorded for this clonotype. The chain couples TRBV2 to TRBJ2-5; D may be TRBD2 (5 bases). The CDR3 consists of 15 residues. The germline CDR1 and CDR2 sequences are SNHLY and FYNNEI. V lost 2 bases and J lost 4, with 14 bases in between. DNA for the CDR3: TGTGCCAGCAGTGAATTTAAGGGAGAGATAGAGACCCAGTACTTC. It specifies CASSEFKGEIETQYF.

The chain carries TRBV29-1 and TRBJ1-1, with TRBD1 matching over 9 bases. The germline V gene has CDR1 SQVTM and CDR2 ANQGSEA. The CDR3 spans 13 residues. Here the CDR3 reads CAVATGGDTEAFF. The CDR3 DNA reads TGCGCCGTAGCGACAGGGGGGGACACTGAAGCTTTCTTT.

This clonotype was seen ten or more times. V gene TRBV12-3 or TRBV12-4 combines with J gene TRBJ1-4; 7 nucleotides agree with TRBD1. This CDR3 has 15 amino acids. V shed 7 bases and J 0 bases; nucleotides not matched to a gene: 5. CDR3 region: CASNRQGPTNEKLFF. The DNA of the CDR3 is TGTGCCAGCAACCGACAGGGACCAACTAATGAAAAACTGTTTTTT.

The chain combines TRBV12-3 or TRBV12-4 with TRBJ1-2; TRBD1 matches at 8 bases. The CDR3 consists of 13 residues. The ends lost 5 bases at V and 7 bases at J; junction bases unmatched: 6. This chain's CDR3 is CASSLRTGFGYTF. CDR3 DNA sequence: TGTGCCAGCAGTCTCAGGACAGGGTTTGGCTACACCTTC.